Here is one TCR beta chain with its context. The antigen remains undetermined. 13 Jbeta primers and 60 Vbeta primers were used for the PCR. Sequenced by immunoSEQ multiplex PCR; TCRdb stores in-frame clones only, minus some. Across some 130,000 clones, the top ten clones capture approximately 1.8% of the sample. This entry comes from a study of cytomegalovirus exposure and HLA in healthy donors. The CDR3 consists of 15 residues. The V gene end was trimmed by 4 bases and the J gene end by 5 bases; junction bases not matched to a gene: 6. Germline values: CDR1 LNHDA, CDR2 SQIVND (reference sequence). General study findings and limits: In a later analysis, at a false discovery rate of 0.05, roughly 17,000 TCR beta sequences were associated with HLA alleles. The likely explanation for a cluster of highly shared sequence variants was sequencing artifact. In an earlier analysis, about 87% or about 30%: the productive usage of most TCR beta V segments.

This sequence was found in a man in his late teens or twenties in good health and CMV-seronegative. The source material was PBMCs. The chain carries TRBV19 and TRBJ2-2; TRBD1 aligns across 8 bases. CDR3 in amino acids: CASSTGTGGTGELFF. The CDR3 DNA reads as TGTGCCAGTAGTACGGGGACAGGTGGAACCGGGGAGCTGTTTTTT.